The source of this T cell receptor (beta chain) is a study of T cells expressing NK-cell markers. The CDR3 length is 13 residues. From germline, CDR1 is LGHNT and CDR2 FRNRAP. The authors generated TCR beta cDNA through 5'RACE template switching with UMIs. TCRdb re-called the 5' RACE reads and catalogs CDR3 proteins one per entry, DNA excluded. The repertoire table contains over 250,000 distinct CDR3 sequences. The sample taken for sequencing was blood T cells: a sorted CD56 or NKG2C T cell subset, CD4+ or CD8+ T cells, or bulk PBMC T cells (not recorded which). V is TRBV12-5 and J is TRBJ1-2; TCRdb's assignment of TRBD1 cannot be checked, as there is no DNA. The sequence derives from a woman aged 18 to 75 in good health. CDR3 region: CASGLVPPGGYTF.